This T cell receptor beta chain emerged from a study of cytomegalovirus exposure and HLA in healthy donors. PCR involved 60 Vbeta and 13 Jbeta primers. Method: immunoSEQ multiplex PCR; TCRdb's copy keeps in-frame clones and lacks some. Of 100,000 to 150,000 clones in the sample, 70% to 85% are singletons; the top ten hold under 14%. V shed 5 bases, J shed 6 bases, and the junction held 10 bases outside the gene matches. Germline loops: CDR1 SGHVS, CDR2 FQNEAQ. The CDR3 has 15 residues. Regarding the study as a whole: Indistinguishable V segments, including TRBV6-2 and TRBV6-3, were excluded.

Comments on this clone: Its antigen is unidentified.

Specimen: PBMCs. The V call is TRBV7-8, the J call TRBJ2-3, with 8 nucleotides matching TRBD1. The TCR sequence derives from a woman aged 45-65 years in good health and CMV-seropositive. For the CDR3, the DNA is TGTGCCAGCAGCCAGGGGACAGGCAGCAGGGATACGCAGTATTTT. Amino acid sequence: CASSQGTGSRDTQYF.